This T cell receptor beta chain was retrieved from a study of cytomegalovirus exposure and HLA in healthy donors. Study results and limitations: Highest at DRB1 and lowest at HLA-C, TCR association rates differed among HLA loci in a later analysis.

Researchers ran the PCR with 60 Vbeta and 13 Jbeta primers. Sequencing was performed with immunoSEQ multiplex PCR; in TCRdb, only in-frame clones are kept and a portion is missing. The data show some 150,000 clones, roughly 68% seen once. About this clone itself: The antigen remains unidentified.

The origin of this receptor is a man aged 55 to 70 in good health and CMV-seronegative. Sequencing was done on a sample of PBMCs.

The CDR3 protein is CASSPPLSGTALETQYF. CDR3 sequence (DNA): TGTGCCAGCTCACCACCCCTATCCGGGACAGCCTTAGAGACCCAGTACTTC. The genes are TRBV18 and TRBJ2-5; 7 nucleotides align to TRBD1. With V trimmed by 0 bases and J by 4 bases, 11 bases remained unmatched. The CDR3 has 17 residues. Germline-derived CDR1 and CDR2 are KGHSH and LQKENI. Complete variable domain (other parts from reference TRBV18 and TRBJ2-5): NAGVMQNPRHLVRRRGQEARLRCSPMKGHSHVYWYRQLPEEGLKFMVYLQKENIIDESGMPKERFSAEFPKEGPSILRIQQVVRGDSAAYFCASSPPLSGTALETQYFGPGTRLLVL.